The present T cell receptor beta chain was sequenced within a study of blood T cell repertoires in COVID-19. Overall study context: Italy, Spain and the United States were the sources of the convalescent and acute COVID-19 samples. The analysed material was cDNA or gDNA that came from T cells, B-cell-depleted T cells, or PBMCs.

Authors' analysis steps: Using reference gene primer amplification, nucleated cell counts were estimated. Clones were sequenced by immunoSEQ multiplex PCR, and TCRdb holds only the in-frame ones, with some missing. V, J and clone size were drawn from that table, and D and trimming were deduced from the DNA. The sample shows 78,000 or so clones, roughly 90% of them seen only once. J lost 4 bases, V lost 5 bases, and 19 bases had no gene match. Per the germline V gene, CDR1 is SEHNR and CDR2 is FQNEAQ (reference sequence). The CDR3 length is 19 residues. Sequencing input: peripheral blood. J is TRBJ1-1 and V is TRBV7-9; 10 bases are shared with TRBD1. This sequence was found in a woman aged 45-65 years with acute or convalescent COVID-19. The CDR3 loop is CASSATRSDRGREGTEAFF. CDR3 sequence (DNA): TGTGCCAGCAGCGCCACTAGGTCCGACAGGGGGCGAGAGGGCACTGAAGCTTTCTTT.